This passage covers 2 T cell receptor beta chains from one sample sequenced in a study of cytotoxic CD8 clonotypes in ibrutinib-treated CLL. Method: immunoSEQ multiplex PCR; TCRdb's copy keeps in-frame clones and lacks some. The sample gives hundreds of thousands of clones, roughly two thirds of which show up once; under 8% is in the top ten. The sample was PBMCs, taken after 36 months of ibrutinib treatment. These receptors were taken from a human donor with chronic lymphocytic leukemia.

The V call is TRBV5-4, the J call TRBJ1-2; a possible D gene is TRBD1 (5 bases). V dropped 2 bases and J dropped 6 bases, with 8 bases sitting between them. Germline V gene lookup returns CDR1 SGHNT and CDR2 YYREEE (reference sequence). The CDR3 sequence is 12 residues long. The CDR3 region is CASSLTRDGYTF. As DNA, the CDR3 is TGTGCCAGCAGCTTAACCAGGGATGGCTACACCTTC. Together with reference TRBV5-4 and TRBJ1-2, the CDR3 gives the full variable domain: ETGVTQSPTHLIKTRGQQVTLRCSSQSGHNTVSWYQQALGQGPQFIFQYYREEENGRGNFPPRFSGLQFPNYSSELNVNALELDDSALYLCASSLTRDGYTFGSGTRLTVV.

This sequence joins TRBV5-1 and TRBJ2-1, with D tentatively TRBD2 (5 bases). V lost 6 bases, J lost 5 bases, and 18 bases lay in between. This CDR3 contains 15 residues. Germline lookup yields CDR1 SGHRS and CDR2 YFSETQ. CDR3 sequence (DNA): TGCGCCAGCACCACCTTTAGCGTTGCTCACAATGAGCAGTTCTTC. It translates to CASTTFSVAHNEQFF.